A single sample is the source of the 16 T cell receptor beta chains below, sequenced in a study of memory CD4+ T cells and cytomegalovirus serostatus. The sort gate was single viable CD3+CD4+CD8-CD45RO+ cells for memory CD4+ T cells. Assay used: immunoSEQ multiplex PCR; TCRdb lists only in-frame clones, some missing. The sample has some 44,000 clones, 76% seen once; the top ten hold approximately 1.9%. The sequencing sample was made of memory CD4+ T cells from blood. All receptors come from an adult in good health and CMV-seronegative.

The chain links TRBV28 to TRBJ1-6, with 9 bases that match TRBD1. The CDR3 has 14 amino acids. J gave up 10 bases and V 6 bases, and 7 bases lay outside the gene matches. Germline lookup yields CDR1 MDHEN and CDR2 SYDVKM. The CDR3 DNA is TGTGCCAGCAGCCAAACAGGGGGCCTATCACCCCTCCACTTT. Translation: CASSQTGGLSPLHF.

V is TRBV5-4 and J is TRBJ2-7; 7 bases map to TRBD1. Unmatched junction bases numbered 5, after V lost 4 bases and J lost 1 base. The CDR3 consists of 14 residues. Germline V gene lookup returns CDR1 SGHNT and CDR2 YYREEE (reference sequence). CDR3: CASSQNRGSYEQYF. The CDR3 nucleotides are TGTGCCAGCAGCCAGAACAGGGGTTCCTACGAGCAGTACTTC.

The chain couples TRBV28 to TRBJ2-2; D possibly corresponds to TRBD2 (7 bases). The ends were cut back, 8 bases at V and 0 bases at J, with 19 bases in the middle. Germline CDR1 and CDR2: MDHEN and SYDVKM. This CDR3 spans 17 amino acids. This chain's CDR3 is CASRFGGGRTNTGELFF. The DNA for the CDR3 is TGTGCCAGCCGCTTCGGCGGGGGCCGTACGAACACCGGGGAGCTGTTTTTT.

The chain couples TRBV4-1 to TRBJ2-2; perhaps TRBD1 as D (6 bases). CDR1 is MGHRA, CDR2 YSYEKL, per germline. Trimming took off 1 base at V and 6 bases at J, with 15 bases between the two ends. The CDR3 has 16 residues. The CDR3: CASSQATFTGPGELFF. DNA of the CDR3: TGCGCCAGCAGCCAAGCCACTTTTACAGGGCCCGGGGAGCTGTTTTTT.

J is TRBJ2-5 and V is TRBV18, with 7 bases lining up with TRBD1. This CDR3 region has 14 residues. J lost 5 bases, V lost 6 bases, and 9 bases had no gene match. Germline V gene data show CDR1 as KGHSH and CDR2 as LQKENI. CDR3 residues: CASSQTGDGETQYF. In DNA form, the CDR3 reads TGTGCCAGCTCCCAAACAGGGGACGGGGAGACCCAGTACTTC. Full variable domain (outside the CDR3, taken from reference TRBV18 and TRBJ2-5): NAGVMQNPRHLVRRRGQEARLRCSPMKGHSHVYWYRQLPEEGLKFMVYLQKENIIDESGMPKERFSAEFPKEGPSILRIQQVVRGDSAAYFCASSQTGDGETQYFGPGTRLLVL.

In its sample, this clone was seen a few times. This chain joins TRBV6-1 and TRBJ1-6; unclear D gene. The CDR3 runs to 13 residues. V was pared by 11 bases and J by 9 bases, with 17 bases between. Germline CDR1 and CDR2: MNHNS and SASEGT. The CDR3 bases are TGTGCCGGTGCTATTGGAATGGCTTCACCCCTCCACTTT. Translating it yields CAGAIGMASPLHF.

This chain links TRBV4-2 with TRBJ2-1; D uncertain. Germline lookup yields CDR1 LGHNA and CDR2 YNFKEQ. This CDR3 is built from 13 residues. The ends were cut back, 0 bases at V and 6 bases at J, with 6 bases in the middle. CDR3 amino acids: CASSQDRANEQFF. The CDR3 DNA follows: TGTGCCAGCAGCCAAGATAGGGCCAATGAGCAGTTCTTC.

V is TRBV6-6 and J is TRBJ2-1; possible D gene TRBD1, 5 bases. The V end lost 4 bases, the J end lost 7 bases, and 14 bases lay between the germline ends. CDR1 is MNHNY and CDR2 is SVGAGI in the germline V gene (reference sequence). The CDR3 contains 14 residues. In nucleotides, the CDR3 is TGTGCCAGCAGTTCCGTCAGGGTTCGGAATGAGCAGTTCTTC. Translating it yields CASSSVRVRNEQFF.

The V call is TRBV15, the J call TRBJ2-1; a possible D gene is TRBD1 (6 bases). CDR1 is LNHNV and CDR2 is YYDKDF in the germline V gene (reference sequence). The CDR3 totals 15 residues. Between the trimmed V and J ends, which lost 4 bases and 1 base, there was a span of 11 bases. The CDR3 protein is CATSTTGHSYNEQFF. The CDR3 region has the DNA TGTGCCACCAGCACCACGGGACATTCCTACAATGAGCAGTTCTTC. Filled out from reference TRBV15 and TRBJ2-1, the complete variable domain reads DAMVIQNPRYQVTQFGKPVTLSCSQTLNHNVMYWYQQKSSQAPKLLFHYYDKDFNNEADTPDNFQSRRPNTSFCFLDIRSPGLGDTAMYLCATSTTGHSYNEQFFGPGTRLTVL.

This clone was recorded a few times. This rearrangement joins TRBV7-2 to TRBJ1-3, with 8 nucleotides matching TRBD1. Losses at the gene ends were 5 bases for V and 4 bases for J; bases not matched to a gene: 7. The germline gives CDR1 SGHTA, CDR2 FQGNSA. The CDR3 has 15 residues. CDR3 sequence reads: CASSTAGTGGNTIYF. The CDR3 DNA is TGTGCCAGCAGCACCGCGGGGACAGGAGGAAACACCATATATTTT.

The chain links TRBV5-1 to TRBJ2-5; D is perhaps TRBD1 (6 bases). The J call may be faulty, since TRBJ2-7 better matches the DNA end. The length of the CDR3 is 15 residues. Germline CDR1 reads SGHRS; CDR2 reads YFSETQ. CDR3 amino acids: CASSPYAGTPGEQYF. CDR3 nucleotide sequence: TGCGCCAGCAGCCCCTATGCCGGGACACCGGGCGAGCAGTACTTC.

This clone showed up just a few times. The chain employs TRBV7-6 and TRBJ2-5, with D hard to call. V lost 0 bases, J lost 4 bases, and 6 bases lay in between. CDR1 and CDR2 from the germline V gene are SGHVS and FNYEAQ. The CDR3 is 13 residues long. For the CDR3, the DNA is TGTGCCAGCAGCTTAGCCCCAGGAGAGACCCAGTACTTC. This translates into CASSLAPGETQYF.

The V and J genes are TRBV7-3 and TRBJ2-5; TRBD2 matches at 7 bases. CDR1 and CDR2 from the germline V gene are SGHTA and FQGTGA. The V gene end was trimmed by 1 base and the J gene end by 5 bases; junction bases not matched to a gene: 1. This CDR3 has 13 amino acids. Here the CDR3 DNA reads TGTGCCAGCAGCTTAAACGGGGGGGAGACCCAGTACTTC. Translated, it gives CASSLNGGETQYF. The full variable domain, completed using reference TRBV7-3 and TRBJ2-5, is GAGVSQTPSNKVTEKGKYVELRCDPISGHTALYWYRQSLGQGPEFLIYFQGTGAADDSGLPNDRFFAVRPEGSVSTLKIQRTERGDSAVYLCASSLNGGETQYFGPGTRLLVL.

V gene TRBV28 combines with J gene TRBJ1-5; TRBD1 might be the D (6 bases). The germline V gene has CDR1 MDHEN and CDR2 SYDVKM. The V and J ends lost 5 bases and 5 bases respectively, with 22 bases between them. The CDR3 contains 17 residues. The CDR3 coding sequence is TGTGCCAGCAGTCTAAGGACAGTTTCCGAGCGGGATCAGCCCCAGCATTTT. Its translation: CASSLRTVSERDQPQHF.

In nucleotides, the CDR3 is TGTGCCACGGCGATGAACTATGGCTACACCTTC. This sequence encodes CATAMNYGYTF. The chain recombines TRBV6-1 with TRBJ1-2; D is unresolved. The CDR3 totals 11 residues. Germline V gene data show CDR1 as MNHNS and CDR2 as SASEGT. V lost 10 bases and J 2 bases, leaving 8 bases between the germline ends.

This clone was seen once. The chain joins TRBV9 to TRBJ2-1; 10 positions match TRBD2. Germline V CDR1 and CDR2: SGDLS, YYNGEE. V lost 3 bases to trimming and J lost 6 bases; unmatched junction nucleotides: 6. The CDR3 consists of 15 residues. CDR3 nucleotide sequence: TGTGCCAGCAGCGCTAGCGGGGGCTTAATCAATGAGCAGTTCTTC. It specifies CASSASGGLINEQFF.